This T cell receptor (beta chain) came from a study of CD8 T cells in Susac syndrome. Roughly 0.45 to 1 ug RNA was reverse transcribed with random hexamers. Amplification of TCR beta CDR3 by immunoSEQ multiplex PCR spanned 54 Vbeta and 13 Jbeta. Using its own MiXCR run on the immunoSEQ multiplex PCR reads, TCRdb lists one record per CDR3 protein. Of over 95,000 distinct CDR3 sequences in the sample, about 90% are singletons; the top ten hold about 0.14%. The CDR3 is 15 amino acids. Trimming cost V 8 bases and J 8 bases, with 24 bases left between them. This clonotype was sampled from a human donor in good health. Sequencing used CD4+ T cells from PBMCs. This chain joins TRBV12-3 or TRBV12-4 and TRBJ2-5; D is perhaps TRBD1 (6 bases). The CDR3: CASGAPGAHKSTQYF. CDR3 sequence (DNA): TGTGCCAGCGGCGCCCCAGGGGCCCACAAGTCTACCCAGTACTTC.